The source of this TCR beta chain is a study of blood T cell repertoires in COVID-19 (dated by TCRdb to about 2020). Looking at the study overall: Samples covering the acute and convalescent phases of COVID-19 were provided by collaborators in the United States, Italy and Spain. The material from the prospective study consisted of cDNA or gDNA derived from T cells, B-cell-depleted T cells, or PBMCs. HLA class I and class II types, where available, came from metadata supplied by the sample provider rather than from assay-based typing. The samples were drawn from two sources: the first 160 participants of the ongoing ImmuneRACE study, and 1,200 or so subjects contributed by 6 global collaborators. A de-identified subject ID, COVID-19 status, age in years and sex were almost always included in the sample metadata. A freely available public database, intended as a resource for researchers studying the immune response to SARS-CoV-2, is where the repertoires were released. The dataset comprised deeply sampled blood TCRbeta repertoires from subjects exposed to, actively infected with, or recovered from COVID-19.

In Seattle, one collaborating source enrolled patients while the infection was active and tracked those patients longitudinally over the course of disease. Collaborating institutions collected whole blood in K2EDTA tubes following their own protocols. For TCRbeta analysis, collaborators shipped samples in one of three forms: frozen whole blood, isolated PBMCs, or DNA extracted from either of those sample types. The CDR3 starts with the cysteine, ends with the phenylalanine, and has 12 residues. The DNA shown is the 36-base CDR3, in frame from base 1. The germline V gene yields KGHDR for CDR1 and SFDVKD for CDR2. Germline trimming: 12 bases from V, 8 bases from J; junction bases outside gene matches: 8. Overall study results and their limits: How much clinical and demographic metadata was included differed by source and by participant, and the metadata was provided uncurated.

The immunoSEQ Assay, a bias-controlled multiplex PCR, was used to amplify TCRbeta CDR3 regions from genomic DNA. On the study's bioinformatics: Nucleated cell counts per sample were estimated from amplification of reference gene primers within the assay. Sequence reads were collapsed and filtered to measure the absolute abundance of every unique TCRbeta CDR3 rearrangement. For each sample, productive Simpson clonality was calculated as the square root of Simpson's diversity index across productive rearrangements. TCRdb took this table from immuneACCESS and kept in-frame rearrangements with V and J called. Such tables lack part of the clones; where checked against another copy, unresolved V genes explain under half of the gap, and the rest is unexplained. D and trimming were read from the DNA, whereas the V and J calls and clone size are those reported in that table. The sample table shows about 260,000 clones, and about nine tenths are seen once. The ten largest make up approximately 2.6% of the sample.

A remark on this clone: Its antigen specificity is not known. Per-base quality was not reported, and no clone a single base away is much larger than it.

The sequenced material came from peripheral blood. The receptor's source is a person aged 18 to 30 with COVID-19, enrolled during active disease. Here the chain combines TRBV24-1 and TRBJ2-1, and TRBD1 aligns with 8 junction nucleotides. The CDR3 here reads CASGQGNYEQFF. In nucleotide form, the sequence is TGTGCCTCCGGACAGGGTAACTATGAGCAGTTCTTC.